The sequence of this TCR beta chain was determined in a study of cytomegalovirus exposure and HLA in healthy donors. Findings of the study overall: Reports indicated that the classifier achieved high specificity and sensitivity in diagnosing cytomegalovirus status. Subsequent analysis found a tendency for first-cohort TCR clusters to co-occur within the 120 or so validation repertoires. Most TCR sequences were rare, but some public TCRs occurred in many donors.

On this clone: The antigen is undetermined.

Separate from the approximately 600-subject first cohort was the 120-subject validation cohort, to which the donors belonged. Using immunoSEQ multiplex PCR, the repertoire was profiled, and TCRdb retains in-frame clones only, with some absent. The table has approximately 72,000 clones, 85% to 95% seen once. Sequencing input: PBMCs. The sequence derives from a woman aged 18-29 years in good health and CMV-seronegative.

Here the CDR3 DNA reads TGTGCCAGCTCTCCTTCCCGGGGACAGGGAAGGGCCGAGCAGTACTTC. Translated: CASSPSRGQGRAEQYF. The chain joins TRBV18 to TRBJ2-7, with 9 bases aligning to TRBD1. V was clipped by 6 bases and J by 6 bases; unmatched bases: 15. This CDR3 comprises 16 residues. Germline V lookup: CDR1 KGHSH, CDR2 LQKENI.